This T cell receptor (beta chain) originates from a study of identical twins. Overall study findings and caveats: Possibly, invariant MAIT and iNKT cells partly confounded zero-insertion analyses. Within twin pairs, the out-of-frame alpha sequences they shared showed excess low generation probability.

V lost 2 bases and J lost 2; bases outside the gene matches: 13. Germline CDR1 and CDR2: SEHNR and FQNEAQ (reference sequence). The CDR3 has 18 amino acids. TCRdb passed the 5' RACE reads through MiXCR, listing each CDR3 protein once. Of 1,800,000 or so distinct CDR3 sequences listed, roughly a third are singletons. This clonotype came up a few times. Its antigen is unknown. The TCR was taken from a newborn girl in good health. The source material was cord blood. This chain links TRBV7-9 with TRBJ1-1, with 8 nucleotides matching TRBD1. The DNA of the CDR3 is TGTGCCAGCAGCTTAAGTTCTCCACGCACAGGGGGTAACACTGAAGCTTTCTTT. Its translation: CASSLSSPRTGGNTEAFF. Supplemented by reference TRBV7-9 and TRBJ1-1, the full variable domain reads DTGVSQNPRHKITKRGQNVTFRCDPISEHNRLYWYRQTLGQGPEFLTYFQNEAQLEKSRLLSDRFSAERPKGSFSTLEIQRTEQGDSAMYLCASSLSSPRTGGNTEAFFGQGTRLTVV.